This T cell receptor beta chain was identified during a study of cytomegalovirus exposure and HLA in healthy donors. Study-level information: Most donors, more than 80% of approximately 400 genotyped, fell in the Caucasian-associated ancestry cluster.

The PCR ran on 60 Vbeta and 13 Jbeta primers. The protocol was immunoSEQ multiplex PCR, while the TCRdb copy is restricted to in-frame clones and leaves out a portion. The data hold approximately 170,000 clones, with 55% to 80% observed a single time. This clonotype was obtained from a woman aged 18-30 years in good health and CMV-seropositive. Sequencing was done on a sample of PBMCs.

The DNA of the CDR3 is TGTGCCAGCAGTCTAGCGGGAGGGAACACCGGGGAGCTGTTTTTT. It specifies CASSLAGGNTGELFF. The V call is TRBV27, the J call TRBJ2-2, with 11 bases identical to TRBD2. The CDR3 is made up of 15 amino acids. The V gene's germline CDR1 is MNHEY and CDR2 SMNVEV (reference sequence). V was clipped by 5 bases and J by 1 base; unmatched bases: 0.